This T cell receptor beta chain derives from a study of T cell repertoires in cytomegalovirus infection. About the study: Both CMV infection and a matching HLA type were indicated by public TCR beta signatures.

Study-wide findings and caveats: What dominated the ex vivo response were HLA-C-restricted CMV-specific TCR beta clonotypes.

Germline lookup yields CDR1 SQVTM and CDR2 ANQGSEA. V shed 4 bases and J shed 3 bases, with 13 bases lying between them. CDR3 length: 14 residues. TCRdb independently ran MiXCR on the reads; one entry per CDR3 protein. The sample records fewer than 550,000 distinct CDR3 sequences, more than 15% being singletons. As for this clonotype: Its matching antigen is unknown.

What was sequenced was CD8+ T cells from PBMCs. The clonotype comes from a human donor in good health (CMV status not recorded). Some clones in this sample may be carry-over from other donors' samples. The V and J genes are TRBV29-1 and TRBJ2-1; a weak D match, TRBD1 (5 bases). The CDR3 reads CSVARTGLYNEQFF. In DNA form, the CDR3 reads TGCAGCGTTGCACGAACAGGCCTCTACAATGAGCAGTTCTTC.